This TCR beta chain is drawn from a study of CD8+ T cells in alopecia areata. Extracted RNA was reverse transcribed into cDNA, the sequencing template. Sequencing used immunoSEQ multiplex PCR; TCRdb keeps in-frame clones, though not all of them. The sample lists around 110,000 clones, 80% to 85% occurring once. Study-level findings and limits: Resident alphabeta T cells of normal skin are also sequenced in scalp samples. Clarity of TCR sharing across patients fell short of that in mice, possibly HLA-related.

Regarding this clone: Its matching antigen is unknown.

Treatment described: oral pan-JAK inhibitor, 5-10 mg twice daily. The TCR originated in a human donor with alopecia areata. Sequencing was performed on CD8+ T cells sorted from blood, taken at week 24, from a patient treated with tofacitinib.

For the CDR3, the DNA is TGTGCCAGTAGTATATCCGCGACAGGGGGCGGCAATCAGCCCCAGCATTTT. It translates to CASSISATGGGNQPQHF. V is TRBV19 and J is TRBJ1-5; TRBD1 agrees at 10 bases. CDR1 and CDR2 from the germline V gene are LNHDA and SQIVND (reference sequence). V dropped 2 bases and J dropped 2; count of bases not matched to a gene: 6. The CDR3 has 17 residues. Variable domain in full (rest from reference TRBV19 and TRBJ1-5): DGGITQSPKYLFRKEGQNVTLSCEQNLNHDAMYWYRQDPGQGLRLIYYSQIVNDFQKGDIAEGYSVSREKKESFPLTVTSAQKNPTAFYLCASSISATGGGNQPQHFGDGTRLSIL.